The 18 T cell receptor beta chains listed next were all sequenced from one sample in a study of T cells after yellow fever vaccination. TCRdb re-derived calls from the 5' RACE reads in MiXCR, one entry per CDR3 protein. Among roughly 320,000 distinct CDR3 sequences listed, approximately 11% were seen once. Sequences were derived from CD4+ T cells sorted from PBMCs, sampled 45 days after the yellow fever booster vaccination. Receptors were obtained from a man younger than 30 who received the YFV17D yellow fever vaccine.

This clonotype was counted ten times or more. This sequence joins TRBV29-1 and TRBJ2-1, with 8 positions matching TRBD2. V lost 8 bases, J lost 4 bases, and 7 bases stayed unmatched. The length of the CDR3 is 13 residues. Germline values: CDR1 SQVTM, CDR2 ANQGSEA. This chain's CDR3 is CSSGAGGYNEQFF. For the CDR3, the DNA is TGCAGCTCGGGCGCGGGGGGTTACAATGAGCAGTTCTTC.

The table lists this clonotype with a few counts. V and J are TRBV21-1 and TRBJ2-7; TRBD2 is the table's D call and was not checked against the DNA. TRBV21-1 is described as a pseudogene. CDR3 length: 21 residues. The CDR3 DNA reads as TGTGCCAGCAGGCTGGCACCCCCGGGCTGCGGGTGGGGTCGGATCTTCTACGAGCAGTACGTC. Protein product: CASRLAPPGCGWGRIFYEQYV.

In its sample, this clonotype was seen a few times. The CDR3 DNA is TGTGCCAGCAGCCCCCAGGAACCCCTACCTCATTTT. This gives the protein CASSPQEPLPHF. The chain has TRBV28 and TRBJ1-5, with no clear D. The CDR3 length is 12 residues. V was cut by 6 bases and J by 16 bases, with 19 bases left in between. The V gene's germline CDR1 is MDHEN and CDR2 SYDVKM. Combining the CDR3 with reference TRBV28 and TRBJ1-5 gives the whole variable domain DVKVTQSSRYLVKRTGEKVFLECVQDMDHENMFWYRQDPGLGLRLIYFSYDVKMKEKGDIPEGYSVSREKKERFSLILESASTNQTSMYLCASSPQEPLPHFGDGTRLSIL.

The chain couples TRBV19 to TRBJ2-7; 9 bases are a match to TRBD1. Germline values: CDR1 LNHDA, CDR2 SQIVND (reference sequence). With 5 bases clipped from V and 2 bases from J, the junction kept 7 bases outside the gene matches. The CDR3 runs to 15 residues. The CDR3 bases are TGTGCCAGTAGTGACCCGGGGACAGGGACCTACGAGCAGTACTTC. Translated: CASSDPGTGTYEQYF.

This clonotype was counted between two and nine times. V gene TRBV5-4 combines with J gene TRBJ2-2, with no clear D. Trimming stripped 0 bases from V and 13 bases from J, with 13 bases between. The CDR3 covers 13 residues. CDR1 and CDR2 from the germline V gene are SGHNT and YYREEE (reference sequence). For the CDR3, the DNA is TGTGCCAGCAGCTTGGCTGGTTCCTTCGGGCTGTTTTTT. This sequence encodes CASSLAGSFGLFF. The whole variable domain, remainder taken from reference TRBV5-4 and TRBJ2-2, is ETGVTQSPTHLIKTRGQQVTLRCSSQSGHNTVSWYQQALGQGPQFIFQYYREEENGRGNFPPRFSGLQFPNYSSELNVNALELDDSALYLCASSLAGSFGLFFGEGSRLTVL.

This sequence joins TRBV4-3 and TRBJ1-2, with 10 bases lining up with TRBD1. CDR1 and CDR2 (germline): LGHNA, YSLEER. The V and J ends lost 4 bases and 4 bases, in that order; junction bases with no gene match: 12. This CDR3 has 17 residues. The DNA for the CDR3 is TGCGCCAGCAGCCCTTCTGTTGGGACAGGGGTCTTCTATGGCTACACCTTC. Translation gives CASSPSVGTGVFYGYTF.

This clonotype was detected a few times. The CDR3 region has the DNA TGCGCCAGCAGCTCCGGACAGGACGCGACCGAGCAGTACTTC. Translating gives CASSSGQDATEQYF. The chain joins TRBV5-1 to TRBJ2-7; 7 bases fit TRBD1. The germline V gene encodes CDR1 SGHRS and CDR2 YFSETQ. V dropped 3 bases and J dropped 6; count of bases not matched to a gene: 9. CDR3 length: 14 residues.

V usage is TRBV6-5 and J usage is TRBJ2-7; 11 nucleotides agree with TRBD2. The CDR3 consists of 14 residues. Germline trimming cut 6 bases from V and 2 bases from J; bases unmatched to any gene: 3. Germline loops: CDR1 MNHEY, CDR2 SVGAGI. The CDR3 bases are TGTGCCAGCAGGACTAGCGGGGTGACCTACGAGCAGTACGTC. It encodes CASRTSGVTYEQYV.

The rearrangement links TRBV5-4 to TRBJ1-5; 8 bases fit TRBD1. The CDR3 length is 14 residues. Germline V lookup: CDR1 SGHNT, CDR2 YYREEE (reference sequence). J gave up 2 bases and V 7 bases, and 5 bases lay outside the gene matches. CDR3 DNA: TGTGCCAGCCAACAGGGGGGAGGCAATCAGCCCCAGCATTTT. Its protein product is CASQQGGGNQPQHF.

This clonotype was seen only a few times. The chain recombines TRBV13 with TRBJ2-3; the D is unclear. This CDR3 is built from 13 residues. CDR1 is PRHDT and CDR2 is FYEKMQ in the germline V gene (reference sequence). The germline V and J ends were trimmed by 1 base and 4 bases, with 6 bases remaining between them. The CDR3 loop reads CASSLVASDTQYF. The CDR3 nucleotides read TGTGCCAGCAGCTTAGTTGCCTCAGATACGCAGTATTTT.

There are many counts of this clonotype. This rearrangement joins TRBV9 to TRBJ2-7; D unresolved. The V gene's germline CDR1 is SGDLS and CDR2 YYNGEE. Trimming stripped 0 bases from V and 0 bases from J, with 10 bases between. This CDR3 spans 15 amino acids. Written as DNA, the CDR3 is TGTGCCAGCAGCGTAGCGGCAGTCAGCTCCTACGAGCAGTACTTC. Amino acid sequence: CASSVAAVSSYEQYF.

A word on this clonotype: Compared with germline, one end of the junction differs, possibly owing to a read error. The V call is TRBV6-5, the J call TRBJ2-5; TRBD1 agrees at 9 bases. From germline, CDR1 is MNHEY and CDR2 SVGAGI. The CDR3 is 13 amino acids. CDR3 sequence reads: CASSYRTGDPSFF. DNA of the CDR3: TGTGCCAGCAGTTACCGGACAGGGGACCCCTCCTTCTTC.

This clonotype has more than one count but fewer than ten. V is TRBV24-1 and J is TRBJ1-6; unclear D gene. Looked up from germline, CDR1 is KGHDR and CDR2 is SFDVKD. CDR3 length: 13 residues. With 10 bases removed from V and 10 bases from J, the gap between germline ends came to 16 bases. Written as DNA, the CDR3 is TGTGCCACTCAGGACGGGATTCAATCACCCCTCCACTTT. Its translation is CATQDGIQSPLHF.

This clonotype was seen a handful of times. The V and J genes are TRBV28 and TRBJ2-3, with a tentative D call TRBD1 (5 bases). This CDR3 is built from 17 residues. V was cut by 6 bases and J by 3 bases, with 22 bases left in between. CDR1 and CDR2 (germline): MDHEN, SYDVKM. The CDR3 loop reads CASRPFPQGVETDTQYF. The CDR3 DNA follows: TGTGCCAGCAGGCCCTTCCCCCAGGGTGTCGAAACAGATACGCAGTATTTT.

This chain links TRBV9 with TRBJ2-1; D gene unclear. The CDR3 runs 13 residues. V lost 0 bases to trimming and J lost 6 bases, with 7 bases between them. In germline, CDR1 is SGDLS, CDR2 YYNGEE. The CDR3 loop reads CASSVDMGNEQFF. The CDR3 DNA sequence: TGTGCCAGCAGCGTAGATATGGGCAATGAGCAGTTCTTC.

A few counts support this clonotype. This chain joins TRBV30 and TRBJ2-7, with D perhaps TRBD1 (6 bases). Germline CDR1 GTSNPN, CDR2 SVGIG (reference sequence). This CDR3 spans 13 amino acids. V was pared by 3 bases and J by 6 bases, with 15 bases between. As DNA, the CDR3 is TGTGCCTGGAGCCTTATGGGGGCAGGCGAGCAGTACTTC. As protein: CAWSLMGAGEQYF.

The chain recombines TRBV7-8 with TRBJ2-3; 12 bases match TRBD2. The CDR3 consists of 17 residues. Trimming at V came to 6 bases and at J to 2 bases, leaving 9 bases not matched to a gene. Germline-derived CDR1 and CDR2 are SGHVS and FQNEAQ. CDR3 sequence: CASRQIGLAGFTDTQYF. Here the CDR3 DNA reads TGTGCCAGCAGGCAGATCGGACTAGCGGGGTTCACAGATACGCAGTATTTT.

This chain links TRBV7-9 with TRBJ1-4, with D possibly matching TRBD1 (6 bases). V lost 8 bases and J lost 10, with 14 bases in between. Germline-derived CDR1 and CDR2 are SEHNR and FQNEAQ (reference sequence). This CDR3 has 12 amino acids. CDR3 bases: TGTGCCAGCCGTAGGGGGTTGCGAAAACTGTTTTTT. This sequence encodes CASRRGLRKLFF.